The rows below give T cell receptor beta chains drawn from one sample of a study of T-cell memory formation after mild COVID-19. One entry per CDR3 protein results from TCRdb running MiXCR on the 5' RACE reads. The table lists more than 450,000 distinct CDR3 sequences, 15% to 20% of them singletons. The material sequenced was PBMCs or a T cell subset sorted from them (not recorded which). Receptors originate from an adult woman who had mild COVID-19 (a few samples of this study predate the infection). Cell type and time point are not known. CDR3s include the opening cysteine and the closing phenylalanine or tryptophan. Each record gives: clone size, D gene, V gene, J gene, CDR3 protein, CDR3 DNA. D genes are given only for firm matches. Clone sizes are given selectively: once, few, many, or a class where the clone is expanded.

few	NA	TRBV6-6	TRBJ1-2	CASTEASAPDGYTF	TGTGCCAGCACCGAGGCCTCAGCCCCAGATGGCTACACCTTC
NA	TRBD1	TRBV5-6	TRBJ2-1	CASTLGTGHNEQFF	TGTGCCAGCACCCTCGGGACAGGGCACAATGAGCAGTTCTTC
NA	NA	TRBV12-3/TRBV12-4	TRBJ2-7	CASSFLPWAASSYEQYF	TGTGCCAGCAGTTTTCTTCCCTGGGCGGCAAGCTCCTACGAGCAGTACTTC
few	TRBD1	TRBV2	TRBJ2-3	CASSTGTGEDTQYF	TGTGCCAGCAGCACGGGGACAGGGGAAGATACGCAGTATTTT
many	NA	TRBV24-1	TRBJ2-3	CATSDPRTRGDTQYF	TGTGCCACCAGTGACCCTCGGACCCGCGGAGATACGCAGTATTTT
few	NA	TRBV20-1	TRBJ1-1	CSARVSPISNTEAFF	TGCAGTGCGAGGGTATCACCAATCTCGAACACTGAAGCTTTCTTT
few	NA	TRBV28	TRBJ1-6	CASSLSTPPNRPLHF	TGTGCCAGCAGTTTGAGTACACCGCCAAATAGGCCCCTCCACTTT
NA	NA	TRBV5-1	TRBJ2-7	CASSPSVRHEQYF	TGCGCCAGCAGCCCTTCAGTCCGACACGAGCAGTACTTC
NA	NA	TRBV18	TRBJ2-1	CASSPAPVRLNNEQFF	TGTGCCAGCTCACCAGCCCCAGTCCGACTCAATAATGAGCAGTTCTTC
NA	TRBD2	TRBV6-6	TRBJ2-1	CASSPRGAGAYNEQFF	TGTGCCAGCAGTCCCAGAGGAGCGGGGGCCTACAATGAGCAGTTCTTC
NA	NA	TRBV5-1	TRBJ1-6	CASAQQGYNSPLHF	TGCGCCAGCGCCCAACAGGGTTATAATTCACCCCTCCACTTT
NA	NA	TRBV12-3/TRBV12-4	TRBJ2-6	CASSLVISNFGAGANVLTF	TGTGCCAGCAGTTTAGTTATATCCAACTTTGGGGCTGGGGCCAACGTCCTGACTTTC
few	NA	TRBV18	TRBJ2-3	CASSRATSTDTQYF	TGTGCCAGCTCACGGGCAACTAGCACAGATACGCAGTATTTT
NA	NA	TRBV6-6	TRBJ2-1	CASSYSRLNEQFF	TGTGCCAGCAGTTACTCTAGACTGAATGAGCAGTTCTTC
many	NA	TRBV7-2	TRBJ1-1	CASSWGRGTEAFF	TGTGCCAGCAGTTGGGGCCGGGGGACTGAAGCTTTCTTT
few	TRBD2	TRBV5-4	TRBJ2-3	CASSLIAGMFTDTQYF	TGTGCCAGCAGCTTGATAGCGGGGATGTTCACAGATACGCAGTATTTT